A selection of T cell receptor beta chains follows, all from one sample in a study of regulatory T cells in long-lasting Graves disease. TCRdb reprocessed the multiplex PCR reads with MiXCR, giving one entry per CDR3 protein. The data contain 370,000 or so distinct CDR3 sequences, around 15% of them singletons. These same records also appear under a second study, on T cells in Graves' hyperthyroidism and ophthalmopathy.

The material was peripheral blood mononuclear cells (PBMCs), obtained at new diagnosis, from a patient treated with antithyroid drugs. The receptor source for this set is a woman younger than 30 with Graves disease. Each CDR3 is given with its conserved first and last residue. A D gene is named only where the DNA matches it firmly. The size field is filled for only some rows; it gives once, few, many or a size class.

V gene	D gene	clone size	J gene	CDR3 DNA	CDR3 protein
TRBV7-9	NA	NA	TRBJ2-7	TGTGCCGGCACATCGGACTCCTACGAGCAGTACTTC	CAGTSDSYEQYF
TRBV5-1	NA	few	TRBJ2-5	TGCGCCAGCAGCTTGCTGGGGCTCCAAGAGACCCAGTACTTC	CASSLLGLQETQYF
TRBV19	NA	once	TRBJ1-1	TGTGCCAGTAGTATCGGGGGTCTGACTGAAGCTTCCTTT	CASSIGGLTEASF
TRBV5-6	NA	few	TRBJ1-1	TGTGCCAGCAGCTTGATAGGGGAGGCGGAGAACACTGAAGCTTTCTTT	CASSLIGEAENTEAFF
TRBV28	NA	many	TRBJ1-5	TGTGCCAGCTATCCGTGGGGGGCAGGGGATCAGCCCCAGCATTTT	CASYPWGAGDQPQHF
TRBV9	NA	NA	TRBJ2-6	TGTGCCAGCAGCGTAGAGGATTCTGGGGCCAACGTCCTGACTTTC	CASSVEDSGANVLTF
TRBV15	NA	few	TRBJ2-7	TGTGCCACCAGCAGAGCAAAAGGGGCGTACGAGCAGTACTTC	CATSRAKGAYEQYF
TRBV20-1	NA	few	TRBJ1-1	TGCAGTGCTAGACGGGGGCTCGGCACTGAAGCTTTCTTT	CSARRGLGTEAFF
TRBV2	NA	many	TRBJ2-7	TGTGCCAGCAGTGAAGACAAGCAGTACTTC	CASSEDKQYF
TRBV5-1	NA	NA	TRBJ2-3	TGCGCCAGCAGCTTGCGTGGTCCCACAGATACGCAGTATTTT	CASSLRGPTDTQYF
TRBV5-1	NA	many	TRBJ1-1	TGCGCCAGCAGCTTGGCCCCGAGGGATGAGTTGGACACTGAAGCTTTCTTT	CASSLAPRDELDTEAFF
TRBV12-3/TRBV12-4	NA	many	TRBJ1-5	TGTGCCAGCAGTTTATCGGGCCGCAATCAGCCCCAGCATTTT	CASSLSGRNQPQHF
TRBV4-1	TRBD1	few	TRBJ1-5	TGCGCCAGCAGCCAGGGCCTGGGACAGGGGAATCAGCCCCAGCATTTT	CASSQGLGQGNQPQHF
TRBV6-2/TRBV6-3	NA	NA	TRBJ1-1	TGTGCCAGCATGAGTCAGAACACTGAAGCTTTCTTT	CASMSQNTEAFF
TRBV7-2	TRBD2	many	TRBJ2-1	TGTGCCAGCAGCTCGCCTCCAGCGGGGGGTTACTACAATGAGCAGTTCTTC	CASSSPPAGGYYNEQFF
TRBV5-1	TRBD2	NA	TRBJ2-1	TGCGCCAGCAGCTCGGGGGGGTCACTTCATGAGCAGTTCTTC	CASSSGGSLHEQFF
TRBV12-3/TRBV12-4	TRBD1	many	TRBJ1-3	TGTGCCAGCAGGGCACAGGGGAGAAACACCATATATTTT	CASRAQGRNTIYF
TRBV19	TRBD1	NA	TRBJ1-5	TGTGCCAGTAGTATAGAAGTTGGCAGGGACAGTCAGCCCCAGCATTTT	CASSIEVGRDSQPQHF
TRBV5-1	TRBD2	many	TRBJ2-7	TGCGCCAGCAGAGACATAGCGGGGCAACTCCCCACCCGCTTC	CASRDIAGQLPTRF
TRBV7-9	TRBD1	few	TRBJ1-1	TGTGCCAGCAGCTTATTCGGACAGGGGGCCTTGAACACTGAAGCTTTCTTT	CASSLFGQGALNTEAFF
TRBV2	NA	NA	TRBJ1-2	TGTGCCAGCAGTGTTAAAGGCCAGGGTCTCTCTGGCTACACCTTC	CASSVKGQGLSGYTF
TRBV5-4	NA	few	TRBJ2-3	TGTGCCAGCAGCTTTGTTGCAAAGCGTGGGGATACGCAGTATTTT	CASSFVAKRGDTQYF
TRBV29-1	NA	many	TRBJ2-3	TGCAGCGTTATAGACAGTAGCACAGATACGCAGTATTTT	CSVIDSSTDTQYF
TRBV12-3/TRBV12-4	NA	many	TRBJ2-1	TGTGCCAGCAGAATTTCTGGGAATAATGAGCAGTTCTTC	CASRISGNNEQFF
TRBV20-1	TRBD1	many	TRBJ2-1	TGCAGTGCTAGTGACAGGGGGCAGCAGTTCTTC	CSASDRGQQFF
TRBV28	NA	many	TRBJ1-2	TGTGCCAGCAGAACCCAGGGTAGGGCCGGCTATGGCTACACCTTC	CASRTQGRAGYGYTF
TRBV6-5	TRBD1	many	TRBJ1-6	TGTGCCAGCAGTTACGGCGACAGGGGCATTTCACCCCTCCACTTT	CASSYGDRGISPLHF
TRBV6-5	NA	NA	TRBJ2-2	TGTGCCAGCAGTTACGCATATACCGGGGAGCTGTTTTTT	CASSYAYTGELFF
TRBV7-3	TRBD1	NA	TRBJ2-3	TGTGCCAGCAGCCAGGGCAACAGGGGTAGAGATACGCAGTATTTT	CASSQGNRGRDTQYF
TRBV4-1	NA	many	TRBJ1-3	TGCGCCAGCAGCCTTGGCCGGAACCAAGGAAACACCATATATTTT	CASSLGRNQGNTIYF
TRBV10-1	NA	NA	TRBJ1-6	TGCGCCAGCAGAGGGACATTCAATTCACCCCTCCACTTT	CASRGTFNSPLHF
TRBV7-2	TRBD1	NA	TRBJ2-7	TGTGCCAGCAGCAGGGACAGCCGGAGTGAGCAGTACTTC	CASSRDSRSEQYF
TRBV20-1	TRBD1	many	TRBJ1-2	TGCAGTGCTAGAGGAGACTCCAGGACAGGGTATGGCTACACCTTC	CSARGDSRTGYGYTF
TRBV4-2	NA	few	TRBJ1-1	TGTGCCAGCAGCCAAGGCCGGGAGTTGAACACTGAAGCTTTCTTT	CASSQGRELNTEAFF